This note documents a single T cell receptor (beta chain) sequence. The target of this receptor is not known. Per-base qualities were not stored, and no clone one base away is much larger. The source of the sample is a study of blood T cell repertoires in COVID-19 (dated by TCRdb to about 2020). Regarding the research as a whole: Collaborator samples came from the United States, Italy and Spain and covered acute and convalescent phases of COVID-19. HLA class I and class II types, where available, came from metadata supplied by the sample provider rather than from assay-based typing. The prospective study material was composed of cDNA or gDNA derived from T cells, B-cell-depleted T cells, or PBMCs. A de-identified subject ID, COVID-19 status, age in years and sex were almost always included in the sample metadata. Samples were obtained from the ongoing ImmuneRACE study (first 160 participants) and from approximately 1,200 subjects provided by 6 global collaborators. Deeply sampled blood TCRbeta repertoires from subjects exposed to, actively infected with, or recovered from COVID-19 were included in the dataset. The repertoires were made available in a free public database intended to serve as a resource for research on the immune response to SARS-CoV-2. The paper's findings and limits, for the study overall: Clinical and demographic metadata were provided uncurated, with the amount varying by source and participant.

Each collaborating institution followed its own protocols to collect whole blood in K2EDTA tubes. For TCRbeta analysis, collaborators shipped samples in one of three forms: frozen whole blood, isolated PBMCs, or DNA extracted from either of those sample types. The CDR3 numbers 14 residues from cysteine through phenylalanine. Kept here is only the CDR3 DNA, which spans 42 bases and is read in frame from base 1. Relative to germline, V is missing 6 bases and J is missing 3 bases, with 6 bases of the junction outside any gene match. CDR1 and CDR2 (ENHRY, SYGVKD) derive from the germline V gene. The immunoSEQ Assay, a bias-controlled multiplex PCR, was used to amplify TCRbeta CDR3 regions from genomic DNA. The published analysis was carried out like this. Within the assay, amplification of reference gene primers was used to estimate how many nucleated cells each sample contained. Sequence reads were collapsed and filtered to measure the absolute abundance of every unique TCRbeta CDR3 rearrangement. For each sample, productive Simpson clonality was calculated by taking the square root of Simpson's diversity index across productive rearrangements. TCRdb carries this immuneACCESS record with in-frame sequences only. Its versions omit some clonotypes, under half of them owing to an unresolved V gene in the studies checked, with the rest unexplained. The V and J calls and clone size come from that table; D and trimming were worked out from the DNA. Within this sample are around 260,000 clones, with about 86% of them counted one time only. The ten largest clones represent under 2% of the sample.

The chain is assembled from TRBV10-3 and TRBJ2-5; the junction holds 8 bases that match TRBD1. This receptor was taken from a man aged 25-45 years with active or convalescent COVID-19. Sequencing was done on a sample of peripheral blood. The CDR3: CAIRSGQGEETQYF. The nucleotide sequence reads TGTGCCATCAGGTCCGGACAGGGTGAAGAGACCCAGTACTTC.